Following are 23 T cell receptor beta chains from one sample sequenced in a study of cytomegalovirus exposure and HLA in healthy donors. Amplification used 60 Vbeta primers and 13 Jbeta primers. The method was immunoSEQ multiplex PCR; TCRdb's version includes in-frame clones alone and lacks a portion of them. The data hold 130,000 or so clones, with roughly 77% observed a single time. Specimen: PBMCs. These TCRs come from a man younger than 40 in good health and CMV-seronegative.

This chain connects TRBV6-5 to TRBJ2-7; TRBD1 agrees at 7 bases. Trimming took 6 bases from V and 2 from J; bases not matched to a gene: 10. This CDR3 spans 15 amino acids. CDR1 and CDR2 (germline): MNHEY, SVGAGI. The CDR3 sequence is CASRQSRDRPYEQYF. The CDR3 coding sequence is TGTGCCAGCAGGCAAAGCCGGGACAGACCCTACGAGCAGTACTTC.

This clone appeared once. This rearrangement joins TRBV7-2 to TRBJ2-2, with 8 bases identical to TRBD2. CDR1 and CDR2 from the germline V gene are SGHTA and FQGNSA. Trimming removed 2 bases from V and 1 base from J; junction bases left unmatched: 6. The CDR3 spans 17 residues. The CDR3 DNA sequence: TGTGCCAGCAGCTTAAATCCCAGCGGGGGGAACACCGGGGAGCTGTTTTTT. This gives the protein CASSLNPSGGNTGELFF.

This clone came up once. The CDR3 is CAWTQGRGASYEQYF. DNA for the CDR3: TGTGCCTGGACCCAAGGCAGGGGAGCCTCCTACGAGCAGTACTTC. This chain connects TRBV30 to TRBJ2-7; tentative D call: TRBD1 (6 bases). CDR3 length: 15 residues. Deletions cut 4 bases from V and 0 bases from J, with 16 bases between. CDR1 GTSNPN and CDR2 SVGIG come from the germline V gene (reference sequence).

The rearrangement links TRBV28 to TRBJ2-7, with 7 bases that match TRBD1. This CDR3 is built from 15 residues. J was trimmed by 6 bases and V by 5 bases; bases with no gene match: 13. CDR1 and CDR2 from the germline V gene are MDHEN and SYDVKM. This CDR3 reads CASSPNDDREIEQYF. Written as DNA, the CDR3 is TGTGCCAGCAGTCCAAACGACGACAGGGAAATCGAGCAGTACTTC. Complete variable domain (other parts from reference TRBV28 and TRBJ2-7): DVKVTQSSRYLVKRTGEKVFLECVQDMDHENMFWYRQDPGLGLRLIYFSYDVKMKEKGDIPEGYSVSREKKERFSLILESASTNQTSMYLCASSPNDDREIEQYFGPGTRLTVT.

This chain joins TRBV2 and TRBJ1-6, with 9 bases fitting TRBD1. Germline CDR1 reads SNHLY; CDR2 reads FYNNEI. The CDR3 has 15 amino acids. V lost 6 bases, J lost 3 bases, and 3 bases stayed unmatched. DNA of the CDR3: TGTGCCAGCAGCGGACAGGGGATCTATAATTCACCCCTCCACTTT. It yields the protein CASSGQGIYNSPLHF.

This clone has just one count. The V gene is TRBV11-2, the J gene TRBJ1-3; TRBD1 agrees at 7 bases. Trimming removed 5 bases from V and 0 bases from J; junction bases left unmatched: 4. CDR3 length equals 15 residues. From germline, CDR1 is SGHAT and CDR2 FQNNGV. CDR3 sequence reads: CASSRTGDSGNTIYF. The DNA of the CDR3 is TGTGCCAGCAGCCGAACAGGGGACTCTGGAAACACCATATATTTT.

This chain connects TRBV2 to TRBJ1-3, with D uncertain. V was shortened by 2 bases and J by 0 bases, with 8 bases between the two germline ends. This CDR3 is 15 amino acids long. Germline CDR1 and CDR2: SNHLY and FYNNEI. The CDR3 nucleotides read TGTGCCAGCAGTGAATCGGGTTTCTCTGGAAACACCATATATTTT. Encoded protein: CASSESGFSGNTIYF.

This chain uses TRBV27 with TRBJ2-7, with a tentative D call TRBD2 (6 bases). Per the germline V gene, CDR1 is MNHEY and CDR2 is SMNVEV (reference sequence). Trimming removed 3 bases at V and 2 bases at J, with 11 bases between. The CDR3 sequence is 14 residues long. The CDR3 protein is CASSFGGFTYEQYF. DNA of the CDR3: TGTGCCAGCAGTTTTGGGGGGTTCACCTACGAGCAGTACTTC.

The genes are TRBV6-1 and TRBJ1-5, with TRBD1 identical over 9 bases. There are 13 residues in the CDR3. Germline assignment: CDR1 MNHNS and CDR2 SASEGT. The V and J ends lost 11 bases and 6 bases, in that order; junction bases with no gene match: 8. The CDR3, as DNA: TGTGCCGCCTCGCGGACAGGGGCTCAGCCCCAGCATTTT. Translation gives CAASRTGAQPQHF.

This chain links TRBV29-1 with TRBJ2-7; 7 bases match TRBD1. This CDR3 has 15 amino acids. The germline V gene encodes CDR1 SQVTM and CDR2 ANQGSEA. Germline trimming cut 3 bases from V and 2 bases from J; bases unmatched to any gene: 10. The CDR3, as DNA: TGCAGCGTTGATGGGTGGGGACAGCTTCCCTACGAGCAGTACTTC. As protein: CSVDGWGQLPYEQYF.

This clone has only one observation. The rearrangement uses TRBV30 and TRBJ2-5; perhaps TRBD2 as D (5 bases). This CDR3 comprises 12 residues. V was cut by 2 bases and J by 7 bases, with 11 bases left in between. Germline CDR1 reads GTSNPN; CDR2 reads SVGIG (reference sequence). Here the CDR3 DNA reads TGTGCCTGGAGTACGGGGTTGTCGACCCAGTACTTC. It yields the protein CAWSTGLSTQYF.

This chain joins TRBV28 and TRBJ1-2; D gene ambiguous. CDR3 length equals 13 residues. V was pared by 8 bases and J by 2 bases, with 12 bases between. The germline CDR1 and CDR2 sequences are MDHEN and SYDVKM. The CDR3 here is CASALASNYGYTF. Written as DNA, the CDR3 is TGTGCCAGCGCCCTAGCAAGCAACTATGGCTACACCTTC.

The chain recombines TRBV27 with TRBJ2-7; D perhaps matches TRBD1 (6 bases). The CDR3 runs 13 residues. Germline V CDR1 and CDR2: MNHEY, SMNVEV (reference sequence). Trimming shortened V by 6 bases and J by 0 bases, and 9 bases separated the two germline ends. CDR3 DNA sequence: TGTGCCAGCAGGGGACATAGCTCCTACGAGCAGTACTTC. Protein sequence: CASRGHSSYEQYF.

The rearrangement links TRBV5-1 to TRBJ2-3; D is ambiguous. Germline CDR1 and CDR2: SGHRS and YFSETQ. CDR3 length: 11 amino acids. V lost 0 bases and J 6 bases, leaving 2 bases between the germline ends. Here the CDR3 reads CASSLADTQYF. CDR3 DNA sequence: TGCGCCAGCAGCTTGGCGGATACGCAGTATTTT.

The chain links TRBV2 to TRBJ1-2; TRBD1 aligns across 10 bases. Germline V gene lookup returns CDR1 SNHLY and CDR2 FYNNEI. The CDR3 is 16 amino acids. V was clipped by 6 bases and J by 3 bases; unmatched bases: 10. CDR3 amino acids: CASSITGTGDHYGYTF. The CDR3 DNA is TGTGCCAGCAGCATCACCGGGACAGGGGATCACTATGGCTACACCTTC.

CDR3 amino acids: CASSSGTLGIYEQYF. For the CDR3, the DNA is TGTGCCAGCAGTTCCGGGACACTAGGAATCTACGAGCAGTACTTC. The chain uses TRBV2 and TRBJ2-7; weak D call: TRBD1 (6 bases). CDR1 is SNHLY, CDR2 FYNNEI, per germline. V was clipped by 5 bases and J by 3 bases, with 17 bases between them. This CDR3 has 15 residues.

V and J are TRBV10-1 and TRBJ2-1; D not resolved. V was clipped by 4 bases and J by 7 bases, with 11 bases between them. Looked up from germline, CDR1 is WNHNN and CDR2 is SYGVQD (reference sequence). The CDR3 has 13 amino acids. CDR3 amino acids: CASSGFPGNEQFF. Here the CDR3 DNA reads TGCGCCAGCAGTGGCTTTCCCGGTAATGAGCAGTTCTTC.

The CDR3 region is CASSLVWRGGFTDTQYF. CDR3 nucleotide sequence: TGTGCCAGCAGCTTGGTGTGGCGGGGGGGCTTCACAGATACGCAGTATTTT. This rearrangement joins TRBV5-5 to TRBJ2-3; 9 bases are a match to TRBD2. This CDR3 is 17 amino acids long. CDR1 SGHKS and CDR2 YYEKEE come from the germline V gene (reference sequence). V lost 0 bases and J lost 2; bases outside the gene matches: 7. The full variable domain, rest sourced from reference TRBV5-5 and TRBJ2-3, is DAGVTQSPTHLIKTRGQQVTLRCSPISGHKSVSWYQQVLGQGPQFIFQYYEKEERGRGNFPDRFSARQFPNYSSELNVNALLLGDSALYLCASSLVWRGGFTDTQYFGPGTRLTVL.

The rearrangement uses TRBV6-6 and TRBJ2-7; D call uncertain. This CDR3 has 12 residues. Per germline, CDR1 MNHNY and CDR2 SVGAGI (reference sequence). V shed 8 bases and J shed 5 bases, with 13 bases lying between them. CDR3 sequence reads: CASSNPRDEQYF. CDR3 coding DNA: TGTGCCAGCTCGAACCCCCGGGACGAGCAGTACTTC.

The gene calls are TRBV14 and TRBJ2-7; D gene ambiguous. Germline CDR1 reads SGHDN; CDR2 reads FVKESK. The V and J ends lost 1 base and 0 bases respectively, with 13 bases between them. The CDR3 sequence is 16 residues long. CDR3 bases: TGTGCCAGCAGCCAAGTACAGACGTTCAGCTCCTACGAGCAGTACTTC. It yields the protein CASSQVQTFSSYEQYF.

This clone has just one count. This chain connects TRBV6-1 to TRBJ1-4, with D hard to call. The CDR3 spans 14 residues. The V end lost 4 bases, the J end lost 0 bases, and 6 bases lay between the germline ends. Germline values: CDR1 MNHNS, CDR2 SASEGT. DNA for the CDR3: TGTGCCAGCAGTGCGGGTCCAACTAATGAAAAACTGTTTTTT. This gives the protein CASSAGPTNEKLFF.

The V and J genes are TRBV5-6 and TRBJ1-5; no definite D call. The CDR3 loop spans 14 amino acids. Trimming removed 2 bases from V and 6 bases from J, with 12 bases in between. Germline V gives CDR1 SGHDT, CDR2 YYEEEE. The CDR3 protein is CASSFRGSGQPQHF. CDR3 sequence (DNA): TGTGCCAGCAGCTTTCGAGGGTCCGGTCAGCCCCAGCATTTT.

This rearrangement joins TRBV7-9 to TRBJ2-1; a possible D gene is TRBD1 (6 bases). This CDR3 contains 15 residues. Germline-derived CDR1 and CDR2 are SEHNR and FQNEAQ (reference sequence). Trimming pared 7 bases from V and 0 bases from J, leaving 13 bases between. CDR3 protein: CASNLGQSSYNEQFF. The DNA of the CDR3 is TGTGCCAGCAACCTTGGACAGAGCTCCTACAATGAGCAGTTCTTC.